The clone carrying this TCR beta chain counts as large. These data are taken from a study of brain T cells in children with intractable seizures. Only cases whose brain tissue showed the highest T cell transcript signatures were sequenced. Method: immunoSEQ multiplex PCR; TCRdb's copy keeps in-frame clones and lacks some. The table has about 7,800 clones, roughly four fifths seen once. Germline V gene lookup returns CDR1 MDHEN and CDR2 SYDVKM. The CDR3 extends over 14 amino acids. The J segment lost 2 bases and the V segment lost 6 bases, leaving 4 bases of the junction unmatched. This sequence joins TRBV28 and TRBJ2-1; 7 nucleotides align to TRBD1. The material sequenced was resected brain tissue, taken at surgery. The TCR sequence derives from a boy in the first two years of life with tuberous sclerosis and intractable seizures. The CDR3 sequence is CASRPGTAYNEQFF. In DNA form, the CDR3 reads TGTGCCAGCAGACCCGGGACAGCCTACAATGAGCAGTTCTTC.